This is a list of T cell receptor beta chains from one sample in a study of early T cells in non-severe SARS-CoV-2 infection. Via MiXCR, TCRdb re-called the 5' RACE reads, giving one row per CDR3 protein. The sample consists of roughly 60,000 distinct CDR3 sequences, around an eighth of them appearing once. Source material: whole blood. The receptors were sampled from an adult who was a healthcare worker with PCR-confirmed SARS-CoV-2 infection or an uninfected control (not recorded which). Both conserved end residues are part of each CDR3. The order of the fields is CDR3 length, V gene, J gene, clone size, D gene, CDR3 DNA, CDR3 protein. A D gene is named only where the DNA matches it firmly. Clone sizes are given selectively: once, few, many, or a class where the clone is expanded.

>15|TRBV19|TRBJ1-4|NA|TRBD1
TGTGCCAGTAGTATCGGAGGACAGGGGCGTGAAAAACTGTTTTTT
CASSIGGQGREKLFF
>14|TRBV28|TRBJ2-3|NA|NA
TGTGTCAGCAGTTTGGGGCAGGGGGGAGATACGCAGTATTTT
CVSSLGQGGDTQYF
>12|TRBV20-1|TRBJ2-1|few|NA
TGCAGTGCTAGAAAACTCGAGAATGAGCAGTTCTTC
CSARKLENEQFF
>12|TRBV20-1|TRBJ2-1|many|NA
TGCAGTGCTATCGACTTATACAATGAGCAGTTCTTC
CSAIDLYNEQFF
>16|TRBV7-2|TRBJ1-4|few|NA
TGTGCCAGCAGCTTAGGCCTAGGGGGGGTTGGTGAAAAACTGTTTTTT
CASSLGLGGVGEKLFF
>14|TRBV4-1|TRBJ2-7|NA|NA
TGCGCCAGCAGCCAAGGCCCCGGGACCGGGGAGCAGTACTTC
CASSQGPGTGEQYF
>18|TRBV3-1|TRBJ2-7|few|TRBD2
TGTGCCAGCAGCCAAGATATTGGTCTTGGGACTACCTCCTACGAGCAGTACTTC
CASSQDIGLGTTSYEQYF
>13|TRBV6-1|TRBJ2-5|NA|NA
TGTGCCAGCACCGTCACAGGTTCCGAGACCCAGTACTTC
CASTVTGSETQYF
>15|TRBV6-1|TRBJ2-7|NA|TRBD1
TGTGCCAGCAGTGAAACGCTCGGACAGGGATCCGAGCAGTACTTC
CASSETLGQGSEQYF
>14|TRBV2|TRBJ2-1|few|TRBD2
TGTGCCAGCAATCAGAGACTAGCGGGGGGTCGCGAGTTCTTC
CASNQRLAGGREFF
>15|TRBV10-3|TRBJ2-7|many|NA
TGTGCCATCAGTGAGGGGGGACACCTAACCTACGAGCAGTACTTC
CAISEGGHLTYEQYF
>16|TRBV7-2|TRBJ2-1|many|TRBD2
TGTGCCAGCAGCGCACGACTAGCGGGGGGATATAGTGAGCAGTTCTTC
CASSARLAGGYSEQFF
>14|TRBV5-1|TRBJ1-1|NA|NA
TGCGCCAGCAGCTTCGACAGCCAGGGTACTGAAGCTTTCTTT
CASSFDSQGTEAFF
>17|TRBV7-2|TRBJ1-6|NA|NA
TGTGCCAGCAGCCCAGGCGGCAGCGATAGGCCCAATACACCCCTCCACTTT
CASSPGGSDRPNTPLHF
>15|TRBV3-1|TRBJ2-1|NA|NA
TGTGCCAGCAGCCAAACACGGACAGTAAACAATGAGCAGTTCTTC
CASSQTRTVNNEQFF
>16|TRBV11-2|TRBJ2-7|many|TRBD1
TGTGCCAGCAGGCGTGCCGGGACAGGGAGCTCCTACGAGCAGTACTTC
CASRRAGTGSSYEQYF
>15|TRBV2|TRBJ2-5|few|TRBD1
TGTGCCAGCCGCCGTAACGAGGGGACAGCAGAGACCCAGTACTTC
CASRRNEGTAETQYF
>12|TRBV12-5|TRBJ1-1|few|NA
TGTGCTAGTGATCGGGGACCCACTGAAGCTTTCTTT
CASDRGPTEAFF
>14|TRBV6-5|TRBJ2-7|many|NA
TGTGCCAGCAGTTACGGGGCAGGATCCCTCGAGCAGTACTTC
CASSYGAGSLEQYF
>15|TRBV7-2|TRBJ1-5|many|NA
TGTGCCAGCAGCTTAGGCCGGGAGCGCAATCAGCCCCAGCATTTT
CASSLGRERNQPQHF
>14|TRBV11-2|TRBJ1-2|few|NA
TGTGCCAGCAGCTTATCTCCGGCGTCCTATGGCTACACCTTC
CASSLSPASYGYTF
>13|TRBV18|TRBJ2-2|few|NA
TGTGCCAGCTCACCACCAGAAGGCGGGGAGCTGTTTTTT
CASSPPEGGELFF
>14|TRBV29-1|TRBJ2-7|NA|NA
TGCAGCGTCGCGTTCCGGGACACCTCCCTCGAGCAGTACTTC
CSVAFRDTSLEQYF
>14|TRBV19|TRBJ2-1|few|TRBD2
TGTGCCAGTAGTATTCGACTAGCGGGAGCTGAGCAGTTCTTC
CASSIRLAGAEQFF